A selection of T cell receptor beta chains follows, all from one sample in a study of STAT5B mutations in CD4+ large granular lymphocyte leukemia. Some clones are missing from TCRdb's copy, which holds only in-frame ones; the method was immunoSEQ multiplex PCR. This table has some 40,000 clones, 70% to 90% appearing once. The sample was CD4+ T cells from blood buffy coats. Receptors were obtained from a human donor in good health. CDR3s include the opening cysteine and the closing phenylalanine or tryptophan. Fields, in order: J gene, D gene, clone size, V gene, CDR3 DNA, CDR3 protein. The D gene is left open where the match is weak. Clone size is shown for a subset of rows, as once, few, many or a class of expanded clone.

J gene: TRBJ2-1
D gene: -
clone size: -
V gene: TRBV30
CDR3 DNA: TGTGCCTGGAGTTCTTCTCCGGACTATCCCGCGCAAGTTGAGCAGTTCTTC
CDR3 protein: CAWSSSPDYPAQVEQFF

J gene: TRBJ2-7
D gene: TRBD1
clone size: -
V gene: TRBV10-3
CDR3 DNA: TGTGCCATCAGGGACAGGGGGCGAAAATCCTACGAGCAGTACTTC
CDR3 protein: CAIRDRGRKSYEQYF

J gene: TRBJ2-6
D gene: TRBD2
clone size: -
V gene: TRBV18
CDR3 DNA: TGTGCCAGCTCACCCAGGACTAGCGGAAGCTCTGGGGCCAACGTCCTGACTTTC
CDR3 protein: CASSPRTSGSSGANVLTF

J gene: TRBJ1-1
D gene: TRBD1
clone size: -
V gene: TRBV30
CDR3 DNA: TGTGCCTGGACCGGACAGGGGGGGACTGAAGCTTTCTTT
CDR3 protein: CAWTGQGGTEAFF

J gene: TRBJ2-1
D gene: -
clone size: -
V gene: TRBV5-1
CDR3 DNA: TGCGCCAGCAGCCTTGGGTTAGGCTCCTACAATGAGCAGTTCTTC
CDR3 protein: CASSLGLGSYNEQFF

J gene: TRBJ2-7
D gene: TRBD2
clone size: -
V gene: TRBV2
CDR3 DNA: TGTGCCAGCAGTGAGACTAGCGGTTCCTACGAGCAGTACTTC
CDR3 protein: CASSETSGSYEQYF

J gene: TRBJ1-1
D gene: TRBD1
clone size: medium-sized
V gene: TRBV14
CDR3 DNA: TGTGCCAGCAGCCCGGGACAGTTGGTCACTGAAGCTTTCTTT
CDR3 protein: CASSPGQLVTEAFF

J gene: TRBJ2-1
D gene: -
clone size: -
V gene: TRBV11-3
CDR3 DNA: TGTGCCAGCAGCTTGGACTTCCCTTACAATGAGCAGTTCTTC
CDR3 protein: CASSLDFPYNEQFF

J gene: TRBJ2-7
D gene: TRBD2
clone size: -
V gene: TRBV30
CDR3 DNA: TGTGCCTGGAGTGTCGGGGCTAGCGGGAGGGGCTACGAGCAGTACTTC
CDR3 protein: CAWSVGASGRGYEQYF

J gene: TRBJ1-4
D gene: -
clone size: -
V gene: TRBV18
CDR3 DNA: TGTGCCAGCTCACCAGACGGAGGAGGGCATGAAAAACTGTTTTTT
CDR3 protein: CASSPDGGGHEKLFF

J gene: TRBJ2-2
D gene: TRBD2
clone size: -
V gene: TRBV23-1
CDR3 DNA: TGCGCCAGCAGGCTATACAGGGGACTAGCGGGGACCGCGAACACCGGGGAGCTGTTTTTT
CDR3 protein: CASRLYRGLAGTANTGELFF

J gene: TRBJ2-1
D gene: -
clone size: -
V gene: TRBV5-1
CDR3 DNA: TGCGCCAGCAGCTTGGTAGGGAGGGGGACGGGGGATGAGCAGTTCTTC
CDR3 protein: CASSLVGRGTGDEQFF

J gene: TRBJ2-5
D gene: -
clone size: -
V gene: TRBV9
CDR3 DNA: TGTGCCAGCAGCCCTAGGGAAGCTTTAGGAGGGACCCAGTACTTC
CDR3 protein: CASSPREALGGTQYF

J gene: TRBJ1-3
D gene: -
clone size: few
V gene: TRBV30
CDR3 DNA: TGTGCCTGGAAATCTGGAAACACCATATATTTT
CDR3 protein: CAWKSGNTIYF

J gene: TRBJ1-2
D gene: TRBD1
clone size: -
V gene: TRBV6-5
CDR3 DNA: TGTGCCAGCAGTTACTCTACAGGGGCAACCTATGGCTACACCTTC
CDR3 protein: CASSYSTGATYGYTF

J gene: TRBJ2-7
D gene: -
clone size: -
V gene: TRBV29-1
CDR3 DNA: TGCAGCATCAGGTGGGGGTACGAGCAGTACTTC
CDR3 protein: CSIRWGYEQYF

J gene: TRBJ1-2
D gene: TRBD1
clone size: -
V gene: TRBV6-6
CDR3 DNA: TGTGCCAGCAGTTACCGACAGGGGCTTAACTATGGCTACACCTTC
CDR3 protein: CASSYRQGLNYGYTF

J gene: TRBJ2-7
D gene: -
clone size: few
V gene: TRBV14
CDR3 DNA: TGTGCCAGCAGCCGTATCGGGGGCTACGAGCAGTACTTC
CDR3 protein: CASSRIGGYEQYF

J gene: TRBJ2-2
D gene: TRBD1
clone size: -
V gene: TRBV2
CDR3 DNA: TGTGCCAGCAGTGAAGTAGGACAGGGCGGGGAGCTGTTTTTT
CDR3 protein: CASSEVGQGGELFF

J gene: TRBJ2-7
D gene: -
clone size: -
V gene: TRBV4-2
CDR3 DNA: TGTGCCAGCAGCCAAGATTCCCGGAACGAGCAGTACTTC
CDR3 protein: CASSQDSRNEQYF

J gene: TRBJ1-2
D gene: -
clone size: -
V gene: TRBV7-9
CDR3 DNA: TGTGCCAGCAGCCAGGCAAAGGTGGATGGCTACACCTTC
CDR3 protein: CASSQAKVDGYTF

J gene: TRBJ1-5
D gene: TRBD1
clone size: -
V gene: TRBV7-9
CDR3 DNA: TGTGCCAGCAGCTCCAGGGGGAGTCAGCCCCAGCATTTT
CDR3 protein: CASSSRGSQPQHF

J gene: TRBJ1-2
D gene: TRBD1
clone size: -
V gene: TRBV5-4
CDR3 DNA: TGTGCCAGCAGCTTGATGGACAGGGGGGTCTATGGCTACACCTTC
CDR3 protein: CASSLMDRGVYGYTF

J gene: TRBJ2-2
D gene: -
clone size: -
V gene: TRBV5-1
CDR3 DNA: TGCGCCAGCAGCTTGGAACTTCCTAACACCGGGGAGCTGTTTTTT
CDR3 protein: CASSLELPNTGELFF

J gene: TRBJ2-2
D gene: TRBD2
clone size: -
V gene: TRBV5-8
CDR3 DNA: TGTGCCAGCAGCTTGCAACTAGCGGTGAGCACCGGGGAGCTGTTTTTT
CDR3 protein: CASSLQLAVSTGELFF

J gene: TRBJ2-5
D gene: TRBD1
clone size: -
V gene: TRBV9
CDR3 DNA: TGTGCCAGCAGCGCCCGACAGGGGGAAGAGACCCAGTACTTC
CDR3 protein: CASSARQGEETQYF

J gene: TRBJ1-5
D gene: -
clone size: -
V gene: TRBV28
CDR3 DNA: TGTGCCAGCAGTTTTCTGGGGGATAGCAATCAGCCCCAGCATTTT
CDR3 protein: CASSFLGDSNQPQHF

J gene: TRBJ2-2
D gene: TRBD2
clone size: -
V gene: TRBV9
CDR3 DNA: TGTGCCAGCAGCCTTAGCGGGAGGGCGAACACCGGGGAGCTGTTTTTT
CDR3 protein: CASSLSGRANTGELFF

J gene: TRBJ2-2
D gene: -
clone size: -
V gene: TRBV9
CDR3 DNA: TGTGCCAGCAGCGTGGACCCTTACACCGGGGAGCTGTTTTTT
CDR3 protein: CASSVDPYTGELFF

J gene: TRBJ1-1
D gene: TRBD1
clone size: -
V gene: TRBV13
CDR3 DNA: TGTGCCAGCAGCGCTAGCCCGGACAGGGGGACCACTGAAGCTTTCTTT
CDR3 protein: CASSASPDRGTTEAFF

J gene: TRBJ2-7
D gene: -
clone size: -
V gene: TRBV6-1
CDR3 DNA: TGTGCCAGTAGACGGGACTCCTACGAGCAGTACTTC
CDR3 protein: CASRRDSYEQYF

J gene: TRBJ1-2
D gene: -
clone size: once
V gene: TRBV7-9
CDR3 DNA: TGTGCCAGCACCAGGTCCGGGGGATTCGGCTACACCTTC
CDR3 protein: CASTRSGGFGYTF